The 22 T cell receptor beta chains listed next were all sequenced from one sample in a study of T cells in Graves' hyperthyroidism and ophthalmopathy. Using RNA transcripts as the source, TCR beta CDR3 regions were amplified. Using the HTBI primer set, a first-round RT-PCR was run on the TCR CDR3. Via MiXCR, TCRdb re-called the multiplex PCR reads, giving one row per CDR3 protein. The profile shows some 700,000 distinct CDR3 sequences, roughly a sixth of them singletons. Sequencing was performed on blood. Receptors originate from a man over 45 with Graves' hyperthyroidism.

This clonotype was seen more than once but under ten times. The J gene is TRBJ2-2, the V gene TRBV30; D is undetermined. Germline lookup yields CDR1 GTSNPN and CDR2 SVGIG (reference sequence). V lost 5 bases and J lost 2, with 12 bases in between. The CDR3 consists of 14 residues. The CDR3 is CAWQYYSNTGELFF. The CDR3 coding sequence is TGTGCCTGGCAGTACTACAGCAACACCGGGGAGCTGTTTTTT.

This clonotype has a handful of counts. V is TRBV5-6 and J is TRBJ1-1, with D perhaps matching TRBD1 (5 bases). This CDR3 has 14 amino acids. The germline V and J ends were trimmed by 4 bases and 1 base, with 11 bases remaining between them. CDR1 is SGHDT and CDR2 is YYEEEE in the germline V gene. In DNA, the CDR3 is TGTGCCAGCAGCGTGGGACGGGGGAACACTGAAGCTTTCTTT. Translated: CASSVGRGNTEAFF.

This chain connects TRBV5-1 to TRBJ2-3, with D possibly called TRBD1 or TRBD2 (5 bases each). V was shortened by 4 bases and J by 1 base, with 25 bases between the two germline ends. CDR3 length: 19 residues. Per germline, CDR1 SGHRS and CDR2 YFSETQ. The CDR3 sequence: CASSTRGGFAADGTDTQYF. The CDR3 coding sequence is TGCGCCAGCAGCACGAGGGGCGGGTTCGCCGCGGATGGCACAGATACGCAGTATTTT.

The V gene is TRBV10-1, the J gene TRBJ2-1, with D possibly called TRBD1 or TRBD2 (5 bases each). Germline V gene lookup returns CDR1 WNHNN and CDR2 SYGVQD (reference sequence). Deletions cut 3 bases from V and 8 bases from J, with 11 bases between. This CDR3 has 13 amino acids. Here the CDR3 DNA reads TGCGCCAGCAGTGAATCGGGACCCTATGAGCAGTTCTTC. It is translated as CASSESGPYEQFF.

This clonotype appeared many times. This chain uses TRBV5-5 with TRBJ1-6; D ambiguous. CDR1 is SGHKS, CDR2 YYEKEE, per germline (reference sequence). CDR3 length: 15 amino acids. Trimming pared 5 bases from V and 8 bases from J, leaving 17 bases between. CDR3 sequence reads: CASRDWTGVHSPLHF. DNA for the CDR3: TGTGCCAGCAGGGATTGGACGGGCGTTCATTCACCCCTCCACTTT.

In its sample, this clonotype was seen many times. The chain recombines TRBV12-3 or TRBV12-4 with TRBJ1-6, with D unclear. The CDR3 extends over 12 amino acids. V lost 2 bases to trimming and J lost 9 bases, with 5 bases between them. DNA for the CDR3: TGTGCCAGCAGTTTATCCCGTTCACCCCTCCACTTT. Amino acids: CASSLSRSPLHF.

The J gene is TRBJ2-4, the V gene TRBV28, with D possibly TRBD2 on 6 matching bases. The J call may be wrong; the DNA end is better matched by TRBJ2-1. The CDR3 consists of 11 residues. CDR1 MDHEN and CDR2 SYDVKM come from the germline V gene. CDR3 DNA sequence: TGTGCCAGCAGTTATTTAGCGGATCAGTTCTTC. Protein: CASSYLADQFF.

A remark on this clonotype: A read error is possible here, since a much larger clone lies one base away. This chain links TRBV11-2 with TRBJ1-1, with D tentatively TRBD1 (5 bases). Germline CDR1 SGHAT, CDR2 FQNNGV. This CDR3 is 18 amino acids long. The CDR3, as DNA: TGTGCCGGCAGCGCACTGTTTGTGGGCAGGGTACGTTATACTGAAGCTTTCTTT. This translates into CAGSALFVGRVRYTEAFF.

This clonotype was picked up many times. The rearrangement uses TRBV11-2 and TRBJ1-1, with D maybe TRBD1 (6 bases). Trimming took 5 bases from V and 4 from J, leaving 17 bases between them. The CDR3 contains 15 residues. Germline V gene lookup returns CDR1 SGHAT and CDR2 FQNNGV. CDR3 sequence (DNA): TGTGCCAGCAGCCAGGGGCGGGCAGGCTTCACTGAAGCTTTCTTT. Protein sequence: CASSQGRAGFTEAFF. The whole variable domain, remainder taken from reference TRBV11-2 and TRBJ1-1, is EAGVAQSPRYKIIEKRQSVAFWCNPISGHATLYWYQQILGQGPKLLIQFQNNGVVDDSQLPKDRFSAERLKGVDSTLKIQPAKLEDSAVYLCASSQGRAGFTEAFFGQGTRLTVV.

The chain couples TRBV7-9 to TRBJ1-1, with D possibly TRBD1 on 5 matching bases. The CDR3 totals 14 residues. V was pared by 3 bases and J by 1 base, with 9 bases between. The V gene's germline CDR1 is SEHNR and CDR2 FQNEAQ (reference sequence). The CDR3 nucleotides read TGTGCCAGCAGCTTCTTCAGGGAGAACACTGAAGCTTTCTTT. This codes for CASSFFRENTEAFF.

V usage is TRBV3-1 and J usage is TRBJ1-5, with D possibly TRBD1 on 5 matching bases. This CDR3 is built from 14 residues. V shed 2 bases and J shed 6 bases, with 11 bases lying between them. Looked up from germline, CDR1 is LGHDT and CDR2 is YNNKEL (reference sequence). CDR3 region: CASSQRQIAQPQHF. CDR3 coding DNA: TGTGCCAGCAGCCAAAGACAGATTGCTCAGCCCCAGCATTTT.

This clonotype was counted ten times or more. The V call is TRBV7-9, the J call TRBJ2-7; tentatively, D is TRBD2 (6 bases). The CDR3 has 16 residues. Between the trimmed V and J ends, which lost 5 bases and 2 bases, there was a span of 19 bases. Germline V gene sequence: CDR1 SEHNR, CDR2 FQNEAQ (reference sequence). The chain's CDR3 is CASSPVRAGDTYEQYF. The CDR3 coding sequence is TGTGCCAGCAGCCCCGTAAGAGCGGGTGATACCTACGAGCAGTACTTC.

This clonotype has ten or more counts. The chain combines TRBV30 with TRBJ2-2; 9 nucleotides line up with TRBD2. V dropped 0 bases and J dropped 15; count of bases not matched to a gene: 8. CDR3 length equals 13 residues. CDR1 GTSNPN and CDR2 SVGIG come from the germline V gene (reference sequence). DNA for the CDR3: TGTGCCTGGAGTGTAGGCGGGAGGGGGGAATTGTTTTTT. This gives the protein CAWSVGGRGELFF.

This clonotype was observed many times. V is TRBV5-1 and J is TRBJ2-7; TRBD1 aligns across 11 bases. V lost 2 bases and J lost 5; bases outside the gene matches: 9. The length of the CDR3 is 16 residues. Germline CDR1 SGHRS, CDR2 YFSETQ. The CDR3 here is CASSFKPSGQGDEQYF. CDR3 nucleotides: TGCGCCAGCAGCTTCAAACCTTCGGGACAGGGGGACGAGCAGTACTTC.

This clonotype has a count of ten or more. The chain has TRBV7-3 and TRBJ2-1, with 9 positions matching TRBD1. From germline, CDR1 is SGHTA and CDR2 FQGTGA. Losses at the gene ends were 4 bases for V and 6 bases for J; bases not matched to a gene: 7. CDR3 size: 15 residues. The chain's CDR3 is CASSSAGTGFNEQFF. The CDR3 nucleotides are TGTGCCAGCAGCTCCGCCGGGACAGGGTTCAATGAGCAGTTCTTC.

This clonotype was picked up many times. V gene TRBV7-9 combines with J gene TRBJ2-7, with D hard to call. Germline CDR1 reads SEHNR; CDR2 reads FQNEAQ (reference sequence). Trimming shortened V by 3 bases and J by 3 bases, and 12 bases separated the two germline ends. This CDR3 spans 14 amino acids. CDR3 nucleotides: TGTGCCAGCAGCTTCGCCGGGCCGCACTACGAGCAGTACTTC. Translating it yields CASSFAGPHYEQYF.

To note about this clonotype: Given a much more abundant clone one base away, this may be a read error. It is likely a read error, because the conserved phenylalanine at the end of the CDR3 is missing. In DNA, the CDR3 is TGTGCCATCAGAGGACAGGGTAGTGATCAGCCCCAGCATATT. Encoded protein: CAIRGQGSDQPQHI. The chain employs TRBV10-3 and TRBJ1-5; 8 bases fit TRBD1. Trimming removed 6 bases from V and 5 bases from J; junction bases left unmatched: 6. Germline V CDR1 and CDR2: ENHRY, SYGVKD. This CDR3 comprises 14 residues.

Remarks on this clonotype: With a much larger clone just one base away, this may be a read error. This chain joins TRBV11-2 and TRBJ2-7, with D hard to call. Germline V gene lookup returns CDR1 SGHAT and CDR2 FQNNGV. This CDR3 has 14 residues. The CDR3 spells CASRLGKSSYEQHF. The CDR3 nucleotides are TGTGCCAGCAGATTAGGGAAGAGCTCCTACGAGCAGCACTTC.

This clonotype has ten or more counts. This chain uses TRBV7-2 with TRBJ1-1, with a possible D match to TRBD1 (6 bases). The CDR3 runs 15 residues. The V gene's germline CDR1 is SGHTA and CDR2 FQGNSA. The V and J ends lost 5 bases and 0 bases respectively, with 13 bases between them. CDR3 residues: CASSLKQGLNTEAFF. The CDR3 coding sequence is TGTGCCAGCAGCCTAAAACAGGGTTTGAACACTGAAGCTTTCTTT.

On this clonotype itself: One junction end disagrees with the germline gene, perhaps due to a read error. V gene TRBV7-2 combines with J gene TRBJ1-3; tentative D call: TRBD1 (6 bases). Looked up from germline, CDR1 is SGHTA and CDR2 is FQGNSA. The CDR3 spans 17 residues. The CDR3: CASSSPGGLRSGNTTYF. CDR3 nucleotide sequence: TGTGCCAGCAGCTCCCCCGGGGGGCTGCGCTCTGGAAACACCACATATTTT.

V usage is TRBV6-1 and J usage is TRBJ1-2; TRBD1 is a possible D gene (5 bases). This CDR3 is built from 14 residues. The ends were cut back, 2 bases at V and 8 bases at J, with 15 bases in the middle. Germline assignment: CDR1 MNHNS and CDR2 SASEGT. CDR3 residues: CASSELSGLMGYTF. In nucleotides, the CDR3 is TGTGCCAGCAGTGAATTGTCGGGGCTCATGGGCTACACCTTC.

The chain links TRBV5-5 to TRBJ2-7, with TRBD1 as a possible D gene (6 bases). With 4 bases removed from V and 5 bases from J, the gap between germline ends came to 16 bases. The germline V gene encodes CDR1 SGHKS and CDR2 YYEKEE (reference sequence). CDR3 length: 14 residues. The CDR3 region is CASSTDRCYDEQYF. CDR3 DNA: TGTGCCAGCAGCACAGACAGGTGTTACGACGAGCAGTACTTC.